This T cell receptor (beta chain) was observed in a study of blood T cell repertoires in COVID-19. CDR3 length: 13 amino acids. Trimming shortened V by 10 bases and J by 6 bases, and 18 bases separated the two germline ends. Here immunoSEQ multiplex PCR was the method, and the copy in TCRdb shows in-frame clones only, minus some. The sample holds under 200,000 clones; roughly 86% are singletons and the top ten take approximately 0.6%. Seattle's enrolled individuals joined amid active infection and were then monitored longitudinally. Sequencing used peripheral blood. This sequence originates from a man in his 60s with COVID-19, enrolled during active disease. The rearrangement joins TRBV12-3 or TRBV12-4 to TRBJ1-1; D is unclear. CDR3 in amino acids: CATRPPGRAEAFF. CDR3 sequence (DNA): TGTGCCACCCGCCCCCCGGGAAGGGCTGAAGCTTTCTTT.